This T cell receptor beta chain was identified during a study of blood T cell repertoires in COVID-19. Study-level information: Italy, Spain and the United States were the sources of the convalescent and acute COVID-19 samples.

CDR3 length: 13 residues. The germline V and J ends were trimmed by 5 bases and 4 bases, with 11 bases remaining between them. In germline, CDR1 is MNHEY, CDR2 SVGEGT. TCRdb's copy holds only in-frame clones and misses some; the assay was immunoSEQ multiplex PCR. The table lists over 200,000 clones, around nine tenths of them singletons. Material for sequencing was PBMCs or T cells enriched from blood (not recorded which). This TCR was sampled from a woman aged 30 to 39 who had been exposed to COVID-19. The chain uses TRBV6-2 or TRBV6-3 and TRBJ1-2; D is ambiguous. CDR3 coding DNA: TGTGCCAGCAGTCCGGCTGACATCTATGGCTACACCTTC. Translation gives CASSPADIYGYTF.